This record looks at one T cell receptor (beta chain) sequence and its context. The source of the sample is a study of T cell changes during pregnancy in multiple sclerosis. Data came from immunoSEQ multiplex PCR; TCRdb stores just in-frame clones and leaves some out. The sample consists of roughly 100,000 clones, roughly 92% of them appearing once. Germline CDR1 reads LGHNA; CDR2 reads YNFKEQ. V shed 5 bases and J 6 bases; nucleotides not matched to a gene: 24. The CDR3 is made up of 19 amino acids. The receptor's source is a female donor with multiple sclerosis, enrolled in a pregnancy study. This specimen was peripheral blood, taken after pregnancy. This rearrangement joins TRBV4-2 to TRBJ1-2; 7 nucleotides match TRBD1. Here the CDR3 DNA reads TGTGCCAGCAGCGCTCGAACAAGACAGGGACGGGGGGGGGTTGATGGCTACACCTTC. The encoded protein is CASSARTRQGRGGVDGYTF.